This entry describes one T cell receptor (beta chain). The data were taken from a study of blood T cell repertoires in COVID-19. In the study overall: Sites across the United States, Italy and Spain contributed samples from acute and convalescent COVID-19. T cells, B-cell-depleted T cells, or PBMCs supplied cDNA or gDNA.

In the authors' workflow: Estimation of nucleated cell counts relied on the amplification of reference gene primers. Sequenced by immunoSEQ multiplex PCR; TCRdb stores in-frame clones only, minus some. V, J and clone size derive from that table, while D and trimming were established from the DNA sequence. The sample lists about 250,000 clones; about nine tenths were seen once. V lost 4 bases, J lost 0 bases, and 7 bases lay in between. The CDR3 totals 14 residues. Germline values: CDR1 SNHLY, CDR2 FYNNEI. The specimen sequenced was peripheral blood. This chain uses TRBV2 with TRBJ1-5; D may be TRBD1 (5 bases). The sequence was obtained from a woman aged 55-69 years who had recovered from COVID-19. CDR3 amino acids: CASSGQPSNQPQHF. CDR3 sequence (DNA): TGTGCCAGCAGTGGACAGCCTAGCAATCAGCCCCAGCATTTT.